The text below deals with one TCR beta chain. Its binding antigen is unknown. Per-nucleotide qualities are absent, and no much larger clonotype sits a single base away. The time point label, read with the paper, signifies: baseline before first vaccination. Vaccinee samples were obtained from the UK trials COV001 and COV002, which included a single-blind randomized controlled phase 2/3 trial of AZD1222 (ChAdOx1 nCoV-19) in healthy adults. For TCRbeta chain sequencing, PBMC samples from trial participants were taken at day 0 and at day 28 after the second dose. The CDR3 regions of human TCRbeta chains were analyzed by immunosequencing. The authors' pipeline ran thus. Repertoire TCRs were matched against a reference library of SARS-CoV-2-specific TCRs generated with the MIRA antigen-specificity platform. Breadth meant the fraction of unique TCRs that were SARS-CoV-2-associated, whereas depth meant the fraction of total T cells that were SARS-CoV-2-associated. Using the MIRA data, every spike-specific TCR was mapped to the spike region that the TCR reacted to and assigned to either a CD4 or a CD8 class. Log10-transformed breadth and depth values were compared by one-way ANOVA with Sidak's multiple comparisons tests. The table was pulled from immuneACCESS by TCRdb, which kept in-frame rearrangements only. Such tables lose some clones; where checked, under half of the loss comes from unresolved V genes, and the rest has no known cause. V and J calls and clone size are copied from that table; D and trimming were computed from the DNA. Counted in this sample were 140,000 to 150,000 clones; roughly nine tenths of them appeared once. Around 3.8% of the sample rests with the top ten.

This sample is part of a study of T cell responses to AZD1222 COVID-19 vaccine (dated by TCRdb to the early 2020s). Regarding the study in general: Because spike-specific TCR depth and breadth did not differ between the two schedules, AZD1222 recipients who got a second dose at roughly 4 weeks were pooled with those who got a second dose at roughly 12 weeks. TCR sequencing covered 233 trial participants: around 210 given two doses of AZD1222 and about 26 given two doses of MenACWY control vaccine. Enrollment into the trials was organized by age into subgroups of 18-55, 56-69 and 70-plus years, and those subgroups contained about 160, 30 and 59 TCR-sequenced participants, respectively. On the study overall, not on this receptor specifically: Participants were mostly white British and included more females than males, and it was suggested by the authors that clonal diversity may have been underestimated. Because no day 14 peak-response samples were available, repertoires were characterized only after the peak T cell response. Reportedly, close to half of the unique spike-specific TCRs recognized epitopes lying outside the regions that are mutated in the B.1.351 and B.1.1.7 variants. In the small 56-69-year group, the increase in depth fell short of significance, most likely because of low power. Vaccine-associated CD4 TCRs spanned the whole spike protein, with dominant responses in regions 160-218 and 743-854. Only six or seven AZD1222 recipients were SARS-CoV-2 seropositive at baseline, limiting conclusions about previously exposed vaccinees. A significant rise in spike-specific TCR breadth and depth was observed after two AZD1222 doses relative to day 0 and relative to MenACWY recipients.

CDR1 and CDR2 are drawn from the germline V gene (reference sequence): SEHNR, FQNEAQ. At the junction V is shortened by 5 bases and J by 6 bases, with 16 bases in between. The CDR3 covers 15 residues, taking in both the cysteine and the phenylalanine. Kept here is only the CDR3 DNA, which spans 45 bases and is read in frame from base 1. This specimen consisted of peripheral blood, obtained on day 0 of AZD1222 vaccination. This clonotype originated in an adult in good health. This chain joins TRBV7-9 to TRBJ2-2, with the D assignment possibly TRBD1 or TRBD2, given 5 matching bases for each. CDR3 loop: CASSRGRDGAGELFF. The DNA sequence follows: TGTGCCAGCAGCCGCGGCCGGGACGGGGCCGGGGAGCTGTTTTTT.